This T cell receptor (beta chain) derives from a study of CD8 T cells in ankylosing spondylitis. V shed 7 bases and J 3 bases; nucleotides not matched to a gene: 10. The germline CDR1 and CDR2 sequences are SNHLY and FYNNEI. This CDR3 is 15 amino acids long. Via MiXCR, TCRdb re-called the 5' RACE reads, giving one row per CDR3 protein. Here the sample spans almost 400,000 distinct CDR3 sequences, 20% to 25% being singletons. Concerning this clonotype itself: Its antigen is unidentified.

Findings and caveats of the study: Characteristic of ankylosing spondylitis blood, it appeared, was a TCR beta motif comprising roughly eight highly homologous variants.

The sample comprised blood, either unsorted or a sorted T cell fraction (not recorded which). The TCR comes from a male donor with ankylosing spondylitis. The V gene is TRBV2, the J gene TRBJ2-3, with 7 bases that match TRBD2. The CDR3 loop reads CASTSLAGATDTQYF. CDR3 DNA sequence: TGTGCCAGCACATCTCTGGCGGGAGCGACAGATACGCAGTATTTT.